This TCR beta chain was sequenced during a study of blood T cells in healthy people across ages. Germline CDR1 MNHEY, CDR2 SVGEGT. V lost 4 bases and J lost 6; bases outside the gene matches: 7. The CDR3 contains 15 residues. A second PCR, run for about 6 to 11 cycles, used a sample-barcoded 5' primer plus a J-beta primer mix. TCRdb called the 5' RACE reads again in MiXCR, with one record for every CDR3 protein. The sample records roughly 1,800,000 distinct CDR3 sequences, around 48% being singletons. Each donor's blood draw was 8.5 to 10 milliliters of peripheral blood. Extraction of total RNA produced a minimum of 5 micrograms from each sample.

The V and J genes are TRBV6-2 or TRBV6-3 and TRBJ2-2, with 8 bases lining up with TRBD1. The receptor was derived from a woman between 40 and 50 years old in good health. Sequencing was performed on blood. The CDR3 loop is CASSFQGAMAGELFF. CDR3 nucleotides: TGTGCCAGCAGTTTCCAGGGGGCTATGGCCGGGGAGCTGTTTTTT.